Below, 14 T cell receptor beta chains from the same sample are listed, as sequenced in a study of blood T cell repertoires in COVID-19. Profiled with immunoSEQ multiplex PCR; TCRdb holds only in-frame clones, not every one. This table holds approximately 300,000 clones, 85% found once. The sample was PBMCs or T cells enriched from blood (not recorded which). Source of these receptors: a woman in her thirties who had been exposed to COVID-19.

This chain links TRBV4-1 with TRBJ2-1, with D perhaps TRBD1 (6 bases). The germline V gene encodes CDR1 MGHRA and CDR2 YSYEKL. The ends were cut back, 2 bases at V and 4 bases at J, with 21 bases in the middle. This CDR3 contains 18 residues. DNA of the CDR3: TGCGCCAGCAGCCAAATGGGGGAGACGAGGGACATATACAATGAGCAGTTCTTC. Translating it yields CASSQMGETRDIYNEQFF.

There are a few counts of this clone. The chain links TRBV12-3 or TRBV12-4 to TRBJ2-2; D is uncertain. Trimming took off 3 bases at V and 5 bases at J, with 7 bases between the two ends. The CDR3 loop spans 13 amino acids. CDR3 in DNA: TGTGCCAGCAGTTTTGCGAGAACCGGGGAGCTGTTTTTT. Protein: CASSFARTGELFF.

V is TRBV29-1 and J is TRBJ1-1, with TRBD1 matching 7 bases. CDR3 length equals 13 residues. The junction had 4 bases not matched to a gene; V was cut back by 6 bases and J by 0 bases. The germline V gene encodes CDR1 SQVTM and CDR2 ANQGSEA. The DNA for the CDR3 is TGCAGCGTGATTGGGACAGTGAACACTGAAGCTTTCTTT. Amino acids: CSVIGTVNTEAFF.

The CDR3 DNA is TGTGCCAGCAGCCCCAGGAGGTCTAGCGGCTACTCCTACAATGAGCAGTTCTTC. Translating it yields CASSPRRSSGYSYNEQFF. The V and J genes are TRBV7-9 and TRBJ2-1; TRBD2 matches at 7 bases. V lost 5 bases and J lost 0; bases outside the gene matches: 13. CDR1 is SEHNR and CDR2 is FQNEAQ in the germline V gene (reference sequence). The CDR3 has 18 amino acids.

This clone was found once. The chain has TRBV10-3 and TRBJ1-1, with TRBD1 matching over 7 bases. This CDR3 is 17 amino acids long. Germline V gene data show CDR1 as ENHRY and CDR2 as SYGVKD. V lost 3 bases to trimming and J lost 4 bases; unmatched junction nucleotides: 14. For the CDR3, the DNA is TGTGCCATCAGTGACCCTAGGCAGGGGGGCAAGGCCACTGAAGCTTTCTTT. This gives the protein CAISDPRQGGKATEAFF.

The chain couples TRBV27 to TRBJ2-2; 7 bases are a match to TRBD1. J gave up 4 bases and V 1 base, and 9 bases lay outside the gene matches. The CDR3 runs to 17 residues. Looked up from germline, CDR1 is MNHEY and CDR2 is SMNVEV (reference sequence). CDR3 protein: CASSLYPPTGFTGELFF. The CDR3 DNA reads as TGTGCCAGCAGTTTATACCCCCCGACAGGGTTCACCGGGGAGCTGTTTTTT.

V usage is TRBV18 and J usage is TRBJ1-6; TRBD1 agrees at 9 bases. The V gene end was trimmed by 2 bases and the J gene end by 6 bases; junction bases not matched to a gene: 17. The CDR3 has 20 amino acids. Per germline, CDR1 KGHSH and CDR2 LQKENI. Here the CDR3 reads CASSPEGQGPISVFNSPLHF. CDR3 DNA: TGTGCCAGCTCACCAGAAGGACAGGGGCCTATTAGTGTATTTAATTCACCCCTCCACTTT.

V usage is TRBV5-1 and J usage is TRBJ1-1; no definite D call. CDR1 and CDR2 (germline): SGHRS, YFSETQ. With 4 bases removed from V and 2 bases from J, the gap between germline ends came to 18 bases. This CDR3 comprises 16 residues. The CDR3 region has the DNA TGCGCCAGCAGCGTGTCCGGGTCTACCTTTAACACTGAAGCTTTCTTT. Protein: CASSVSGSTFNTEAFF.

The CDR3 loop reads CASSQGLWESFF. The CDR3 bases are TGTGCCAGCAGCCAGGGACTGTGGGAATCGTTCTTC. The rearrangement links TRBV5-8 to TRBJ2-1; D possibly corresponds to TRBD2 (6 bases). Trimming took 4 bases from V and 15 from J, leaving 17 bases between them. This CDR3 is built from 12 residues. Germline V CDR1 and CDR2: SGHTS, YDEGEE.

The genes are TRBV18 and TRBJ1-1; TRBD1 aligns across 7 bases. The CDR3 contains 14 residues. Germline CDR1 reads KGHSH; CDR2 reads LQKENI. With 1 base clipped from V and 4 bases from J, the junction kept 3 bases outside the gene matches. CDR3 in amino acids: CASSPQGAFTEAFF. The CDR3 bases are TGTGCCAGCTCACCACAGGGGGCGTTCACTGAAGCTTTCTTT.

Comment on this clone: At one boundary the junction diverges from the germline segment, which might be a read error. The CDR3 DNA sequence: TGTGCCAGTAGTCGAATTCGACAGGGGAAGTCCTTC. Protein: CASSRIRQGKSF. This chain links TRBV19 with TRBJ1-2; TRBD1 matches 8 bases. Germline CDR1 is LNHDA and CDR2 is SQIVND (reference sequence). CDR3 size: 12 residues. The whole variable domain, remainder taken from reference TRBV19 and TRBJ1-2, is DGGITQSPKYLFRKEGQNVTLSCEQNLNHDAMYWYRQDPGQGLRLIYYSQIVNDFQKGDIAEGYSVSREKKESFPLTVTSAQKNPTAFYLCASSRIRQGKSFGSGTRLTVV.

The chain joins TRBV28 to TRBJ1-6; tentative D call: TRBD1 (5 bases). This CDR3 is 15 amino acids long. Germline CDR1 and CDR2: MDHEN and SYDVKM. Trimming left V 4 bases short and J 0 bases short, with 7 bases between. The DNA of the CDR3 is TGTGCCAGCAGTTGGGGCTCCTCCTATAATTCACCCCTCCACTTT. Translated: CASSWGSSYNSPLHF.

CDR3 sequence: CASSFKSRDTQYF. In DNA form, the CDR3 reads TGTGCCAGCAGTTTCAAAAGCAGGGATACGCAGTATTTT. J is TRBJ2-3 and V is TRBV27; D gene uncertain. The CDR3 sequence is 13 residues long. The V gene lost 3 bases and the J gene lost 6 bases, with 10 bases spanning the gap. Germline lookup yields CDR1 MNHEY and CDR2 SMNVEV (reference sequence).

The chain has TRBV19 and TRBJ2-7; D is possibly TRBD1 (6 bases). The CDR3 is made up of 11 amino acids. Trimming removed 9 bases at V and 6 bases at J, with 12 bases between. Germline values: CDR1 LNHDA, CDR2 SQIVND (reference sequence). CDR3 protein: CASQQGTEQYF. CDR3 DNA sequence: TGTGCCAGCCAACAGGGTACCGAGCAGTACTTC.